Here is one TCR beta chain with its context. This specimen belongs to a study of T cell changes during pregnancy in multiple sclerosis. Sequenced by immunoSEQ multiplex PCR; TCRdb stores in-frame clones only, minus some. The sample lists 85,000 to 90,000 clones, around 94% seen once, with 1.5% to 2% in the top ten. This CDR3 is 10 amino acids long. This material consisted of peripheral blood, taken after pregnancy. The gene calls are TRBV21-1 and TRBJ2-3; the D segment call TRBD1 is taken from the table without a DNA check. TRBV21-1 constitutes a pseudogene. This receptor was taken from a female donor in good health, enrolled as a control in a pregnancy study. The CDR3 sequence is CAGPRNTQYF. The CDR3, as DNA: TGTGCCGGCCCTCGTAATACGCAGTATTTT.